This T cell receptor (beta chain) derives from a study of early T cells in non-severe SARS-CoV-2 infection. MiXCR, run by TCRdb on the 5' RACE reads, gives a single entry per CDR3 protein. The sample has 70,000 to 95,000 distinct CDR3 sequences, over 12% seen once. Overall study results and limits: VDJdb matching, biased toward anti-spike CD8 responses, missed private and CD4 specificities.

V lost 5 bases to trimming and J lost 8 bases; unmatched junction nucleotides: 11. The CDR3 extends over 15 amino acids. Germline values: CDR1 SGHVS, CDR2 FNYEAQ. Worth noting for this clonotype: Its target is unknown.

The sample consisted of whole blood. The TCR was taken from an adult who was a healthcare worker with PCR-confirmed SARS-CoV-2 infection or an uninfected control (not recorded which). The chain recombines TRBV7-6 with TRBJ2-2; 7 positions agree with TRBD2. CDR3 region: CASSPNQLAMGELFF. The CDR3 DNA sequence: TGTGCCAGCAGCCCCAACCAACTAGCGATGGGGGAGCTGTTTTTT.